The rows below give T cell receptor beta chains drawn from one sample of a study of beta chain features in type 1 diabetes. Only in-frame clones appear in the TCRdb table, and some are missing; sequencing was by immunoSEQ multiplex PCR. In the table there are around 340,000 clones, roughly 9% of which are singletons. Sequencing used central memory CD4+ T cells from blood. The receptor set was obtained from a man younger than 45 with type 1 diabetes. Each CDR3 is given with its conserved first and last residue. A D gene is named only where the DNA matches it firmly. Some rows have no size entry. The others give once, few or many, or a class for an expanded clone.

D: NA; J: TRBJ2-5; size: few; V: TRBV7-9; CDR3: CASSLAGGETQYF; DNA: TGTGCCAGCAGCTTAGCGGGAGGAGAGACCCAGTACTTC
D: NA; J: TRBJ2-2; size: NA; V: TRBV5-4; CDR3: CASSPREVTGAGELFF; DNA: TGCGCCAGCAGCCCCCGGGAAGTTACGGGGGCCGGGGAGCTGTTTTTT
D: NA; J: TRBJ2-3; size: few; V: TRBV5-1; CDR3: CASRLGGRSTDTQYF; DNA: TGCGCCAGCAGATTAGGCGGGCGTAGCACAGATACGCAGTATTTT
D: NA; J: TRBJ2-7; size: NA; V: TRBV7-2; CDR3: CASSSSRDSYEQYF; DNA: TGTGCCAGCAGCTCGTCGCGCGACTCCTACGAGCAGTACTTC
D: NA; J: TRBJ2-1; size: few; V: TRBV5-6; CDR3: CASSFGTGSSYNEQFF; DNA: TGTGCCAGCAGCTTTGGCACAGGTAGTTCCTACAATGAGCAGTTCTTC
D: TRBD2; J: TRBJ2-3; size: NA; V: TRBV5-1; CDR3: CASSPAGSGDVDTQYF; DNA: TGCGCCAGCAGCCCGGCGGGGAGCGGGGATGTAGATACGCAGTATTTT
D: TRBD1; J: TRBJ2-4; size: few; V: TRBV7-9; CDR3: CASSLQGTGRNIQYF; DNA: TGTGCCAGCAGCTTACAAGGGACAGGTAGAAACATTCAGTACTTC
D: NA; J: TRBJ1-1; size: once; V: TRBV5-1; CDR3: CASSSGGITEAFF; DNA: TGCGCCAGCAGCTCGGGGGGTATTACTGAAGCTTTCTTT
D: NA; J: TRBJ2-7; size: many; V: TRBV28; CDR3: CASSFGGSYEQYF; DNA: TGTGCCAGCAGTTTCGGCGGCTCCTACGAGCAGTACTTC
D: NA; J: TRBJ2-1; size: many; V: TRBV29-1; CDR3: CSVDTPGGGYNEQFF; DNA: TGCAGCGTCGACACTCCGGGGGGCGGCTACAATGAGCAGTTCTTC
D: TRBD2; J: TRBJ2-5; size: NA; V: TRBV25-1; CDR3: CASSEYGTSGGAETQYF; DNA: TGTGCCAGCAGTGAATATGGGACTAGCGGGGGGGCGGAGACCCAGTACTTC
D: NA; J: TRBJ2-3; size: NA; V: TRBV7-2; CDR3: CASSLGPQGTDTQYF; DNA: TGTGCCAGCAGCTTAGGCCCGCAAGGGACAGATACGCAGTATTTT
D: NA; J: TRBJ2-2; size: NA; V: TRBV27; CDR3: CASSFTSVTGELFF; DNA: TGTGCCAGCAGTTTTACGTCGGTCACCGGGGAGCTGTTTTTT
D: NA; J: TRBJ2-5; size: NA; V: TRBV11-2; CDR3: CASSFPSAETQYF; DNA: TGTGCCAGCAGCTTTCCTTCGGCCGAGACCCAGTACTTC
D: NA; J: TRBJ2-5; size: NA; V: TRBV7-9; CDR3: CASSLFAPLRETQYF; DNA: TGTGCCAGCAGCTTATTCGCACCCCTCAGAGAGACCCAGTACTTC